This T cell receptor beta chain was sequenced during a study of blood T cell repertoires in COVID-19 (dated by TCRdb to about 2020). Background for the entire study: Samples from collaborators originated in the United States, Italy and Spain and spanned both the acute and convalescent phases of COVID-19. HLA class I and class II types, where available, came from metadata supplied by the sample provider rather than from assay-based typing. Subjects who had been exposed to COVID-19, were actively infected with it, or had recovered from it provided the deeply sampled blood TCRbeta repertoires that made up the dataset. Samples came from the ongoing ImmuneRACE study (first 160 participants) plus 1,254 subjects from 6 global collaborators. A freely available public database, intended as a resource for researchers studying the immune response to SARS-CoV-2, is where the repertoires were released. Sample metadata almost always included a de-identified subject ID, COVID-19 status, age in years and sex. The material from the prospective study consisted of cDNA or gDNA derived from T cells, B-cell-depleted T cells, or PBMCs. The investigation overall reported the following: How much clinical and demographic metadata was included differed by source and by participant, and the metadata was provided uncurated.

The germline V gene supplies CDR1 SGHRS and CDR2 YFSETQ. Taken from cysteine to phenylalanine, the CDR3 has 15 residues. Here the CDR3 DNA is all that survives: 45 bases in frame from base 1. Trimming takes 4 bases off V and 2 bases off J; junction bases not matched to a gene: 8. TCRbeta CDR3 regions were amplified from genomic DNA by means of the immunoSEQ Assay, a bias-controlled multiplex PCR. The authors processed their data as follows. The number of nucleated cells in each sample was estimated by amplification of reference gene primers within the assay. To quantify the absolute abundance of each unique TCRbeta CDR3 rearrangement, sequence reads were collapsed and filtered. For each sample, productive Simpson clonality was calculated by taking the square root of Simpson's diversity index across productive rearrangements. TCRdb's version of the immuneACCESS table is confined to in-frame rearrangements and falls short of the full clone set. An unresolved V gene accounts for under half of the shortfall where checked; the remainder is of unknown origin. The V and J calls and clone size come from that table; D and trimming were worked out from the DNA. This sample is represented by nearly 55,000 clones; over 70% of them were singletons. The biggest ten clones account for about 15% of the sample.

In this sample, this clone turned up a few times. The antigen it binds to is not known. It has no much larger one-base neighbor in the sample; base qualities were not kept. Whole blood was collected in K2EDTA tubes by collaborating institutions according to the institutions' own protocols. For TCRbeta analysis, collaborators shipped samples as frozen whole blood, isolated PBMCs, or DNA extracted from either of those sample types. Recombination connected TRBV5-1 to TRBJ2-7; TRBD1 matches 8 bases in the middle. This TCR was sampled from a human donor with active or convalescent COVID-19. The donor label of this sample is uncertain. The sample taken for sequencing was peripheral blood. The sequence in DNA is TGCGCCAGCAGCGCAGGAGGGACAGGTACCTACGAGCAGTACTTC. This encodes CASSAGGTGTYEQYF.